Below, 5 T cell receptor beta chains from the same sample are listed, as sequenced in a study of memory CD4+ T cells and cytomegalovirus serostatus. The protocol was immunoSEQ multiplex PCR, while the TCRdb copy is restricted to in-frame clones and leaves out a portion. The table includes about 40,000 clones, about 82% detected once. The sort gate was single viable CD3+CD4+CD8-CD45RO+ cells for memory CD4+ T cells. Specimen: memory CD4+ T cells from blood. These receptors originate from an adult in good health and CMV-seronegative.

A few counts support this clone. V is TRBV30 and J is TRBJ1-1; D gene uncertain. This CDR3 contains 13 residues. V gave up 0 bases and J gave up 1 base, with 6 bases separating them. Germline CDR1 is GTSNPN and CDR2 is SVGIG (reference sequence). The CDR3 loop is CAWSVQRNTEAFF. The CDR3 nucleotides are TGTGCCTGGAGTGTACAGAGGAACACTGAAGCTTTCTTT.

This rearrangement joins TRBV29-1 to TRBJ2-7; no definite D call. V was pared by 4 bases and J by 0 bases, with 19 bases between. Germline CDR1 is SQVTM and CDR2 is ANQGSEA. This CDR3 is built from 16 residues. In nucleotides, the CDR3 is TGCAGCGTTGGGGCTTGGCAGACCGGACGCTCCTACGAGCAGTACTTC. Amino acid sequence: CSVGAWQTGRSYEQYF.

The chain recombines TRBV7-8 with TRBJ2-1; 12 bases align to TRBD2. CDR1 and CDR2 (germline): SGHVS, FQNEAQ. J lost 2 bases, V lost 5 bases, and 7 bases had no gene match. The CDR3 contains 17 residues. This chain's CDR3 is CASSIGRTSGTYNEQFF. CDR3 sequence (DNA): TGTGCCAGCAGCATAGGACGGACTAGCGGGACCTACAATGAGCAGTTCTTC. The full variable domain, rest sourced from reference TRBV7-8 and TRBJ2-1, is GAGVSQSPRYKVAKRGQDVALRCDPISGHVSLFWYQQALGQGPEFLTYFQNEAQLDKSGLPSDRFFAERPEGSVSTLKIQRTQQEDSAVYLCASSIGRTSGTYNEQFFGPGTRLTVL.

This clone has more than one count but fewer than ten. The genes are TRBV5-4 and TRBJ1-2, with D perhaps TRBD1 (5 bases). The CDR3 runs to 14 residues. Trimming pared 1 base from V and 5 bases from J, leaving 12 bases between. CDR1 SGHNT and CDR2 YYREEE come from the germline V gene (reference sequence). The CDR3 region is CASSLLGTEYGYTF. CDR3 in DNA: TGTGCCAGCAGCTTGTTGGGGACGGAATATGGCTACACCTTC.

This chain joins TRBV7-2 and TRBJ2-3, with 9 nucleotides matching TRBD2. The germline V gene has CDR1 SGHTA and CDR2 FQGNSA. CDR3 length: 17 residues. Trimming cost V 2 bases and J 4 bases; bases outside gene matches: 10. The DNA for the CDR3 is TGTGCCAGCAGCTTAAACCCCCTAGCGGGATTTGCAGATACGCAGTATTTT. Its protein product is CASSLNPLAGFADTQYF.